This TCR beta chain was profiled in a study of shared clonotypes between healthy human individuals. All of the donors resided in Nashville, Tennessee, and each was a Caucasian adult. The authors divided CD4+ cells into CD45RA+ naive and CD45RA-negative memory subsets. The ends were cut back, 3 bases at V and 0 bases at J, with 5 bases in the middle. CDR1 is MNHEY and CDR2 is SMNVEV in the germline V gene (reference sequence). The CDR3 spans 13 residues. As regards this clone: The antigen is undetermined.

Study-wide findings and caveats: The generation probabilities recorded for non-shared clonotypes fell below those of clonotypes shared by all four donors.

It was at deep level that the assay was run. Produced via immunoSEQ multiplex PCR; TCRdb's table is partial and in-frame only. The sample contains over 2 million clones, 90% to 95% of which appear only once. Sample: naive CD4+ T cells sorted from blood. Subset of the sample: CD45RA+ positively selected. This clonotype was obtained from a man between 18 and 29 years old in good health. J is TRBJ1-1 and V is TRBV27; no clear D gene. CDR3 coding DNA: TGTGCCAGCAGTTTTAGTCTGAACACTGAAGCTTTCTTT. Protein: CASSFSLNTEAFF.